Below are 19 T cell receptor beta chains sequenced from a single sample in a study of human T cells and chemical hapten exposure. As the library was built, unique molecular identifiers were attached to individual cDNA molecules. Via MiXCR, TCRdb re-called the reads, giving one row per CDR3 protein. The sample has just under 4,500 distinct CDR3 sequences, 45% to 50% seen once. Stated treatment: therapeutic diphenylcyclopropenone sensitization with weekly scalp DPC. The sample here was whole blood, taken before DPC sensitization or 2, 6, or about 24 weeks after (not recorded which). All receptors come from an adult with alopecia areata. Some clones in this sample may be carry-over from other donors' samples. This table probably holds off-target reads from a library built for another chain.

This sequence joins TRBV12-3 or TRBV12-4 and TRBJ2-2; the D gene is possibly TRBD2 (5 bases). V lost 1 base and J 6 bases, leaving 12 bases between the germline ends. The CDR3 sequence is 15 residues long. CDR3 sequence (DNA): TGTGCCAGCAGTTTAGGAGGGTCTCCCGCCGGGGAGCTGTTTTTT. It translates to CASSLGGSPAGELFF.

There are a few counts of this clonotype. This chain connects TRBV20-1 to TRBJ2-7; weak D call: TRBD2 (6 bases). The germline V and J ends were trimmed by 3 bases and 1 base, with 13 bases remaining between them. Germline assignment: CDR1 DFQATT and CDR2 SNEGSKA (reference sequence). The CDR3 is 14 amino acids. CDR3 protein: CSASRDFLSYEQYF. DNA for the CDR3: TGCAGTGCTAGTCGGGACTTTCTTTCCTACGAGCAGTACTTC.

The V and J genes are TRBV7-2 and TRBJ2-3; D not certain. Between the trimmed V and J ends, which lost 5 bases and 4 bases, there was a span of 7 bases. CDR3 length: 12 residues. Germline assignment: CDR1 SGHTA and CDR2 FQGNSA. This CDR3 reads CASSPSADTQYF. The CDR3 nucleotides read TGTGCCAGCAGCCCCTCGGCAGATACGCAGTATTTT.

This clonotype was observed a handful of times. V gene TRBV7-8 combines with J gene TRBJ2-3; 7 nucleotides align to TRBD1. Germline V gene lookup returns CDR1 SGHVS and CDR2 FQNEAQ. There are 17 residues in the CDR3. With V trimmed by 1 base and J by 1 base, 8 bases remained unmatched. CDR3 sequence: CASSLGRHRGRTDTQYF. For the CDR3, the DNA is TGTGCCAGCAGCTTAGGGCGGCACAGGGGCCGCACAGATACGCAGTATTTT. The full variable domain, rest sourced from reference TRBV7-8 and TRBJ2-3, is GAGVSQSPRYKVAKRGQDVALRCDPISGHVSLFWYQQALGQGPEFLTYFQNEAQLDKSGLPSDRFFAERPEGSVSTLKIQRTQQEDSAVYLCASSLGRHRGRTDTQYFGPGTRLTVL.

The chain employs TRBV20-1 and TRBJ2-7; tentatively, D is TRBD2 (5 bases). Germline V gene lookup returns CDR1 DFQATT and CDR2 SNEGSKA (reference sequence). V lost 0 bases to trimming and J lost 9 bases, with 12 bases between them. The CDR3 covers 12 residues. This chain's CDR3 is CSARDLAAMQYF. CDR3 sequence (DNA): TGCAGTGCTAGAGATCTAGCCGCTATGCAGTACTTC.

The V call is TRBV29-1, the J call TRBJ2-7; unclear D gene. Trimming stripped 4 bases from V and 0 bases from J, with 7 bases between. Germline V gene sequence: CDR1 SQVTM, CDR2 ANQGSEA. The CDR3 sequence is 12 residues long. In DNA, the CDR3 is TGCAGCGTTGTCCTAATCTCCTACGAGCAGTACTTC. It yields the protein CSVVLISYEQYF.

The chain combines TRBV6-6 with TRBJ2-7; tentatively, D is TRBD2 (6 bases). CDR3 size: 12 residues. V gave up 5 bases and J gave up 5 bases, with 10 bases separating them. CDR1 and CDR2 from the germline V gene are MNHNY and SVGAGI (reference sequence). The CDR3, as DNA: TGTGCCAGCAGTCCTAGCGCGAACGAGCAGTACTTC. It encodes CASSPSANEQYF.

The V gene is TRBV11-3, the J gene TRBJ2-3; possible D gene TRBD1, 5 bases. The CDR3 is 14 residues long. V lost 2 bases, J lost 4 bases, and 10 bases lay in between. The V gene's germline CDR1 is SGHNT and CDR2 YENEEA. Written as DNA, the CDR3 is TGTGCCAGCAGCTTAAACAGGCGGCCAGATACGCAGTATTTT. Protein product: CASSLNRRPDTQYF.

The V gene is TRBV5-4, the J gene TRBJ2-7, with a possible D match to TRBD2 (6 bases). Trimming removed 5 bases from V and 4 bases from J, with 19 bases in between. This CDR3 comprises 15 residues. Germline-derived CDR1 and CDR2 are SGHNT and YYREEE (reference sequence). The CDR3 loop is CASSPPTGAGYEQYF. CDR3 in DNA: TGTGCCAGCAGTCCCCCGACGGGAGCAGGGTACGAGCAGTACTTC.

V gene TRBV19 combines with J gene TRBJ2-5; the D gene is possibly TRBD2 (5 bases). The V end was cut by 2 bases, the J end by 3 bases, with 10 bases between. Germline V gene lookup returns CDR1 LNHDA and CDR2 SQIVND (reference sequence). The CDR3 is made up of 14 amino acids. This CDR3 is CASSISGLEETQYF. Here the CDR3 DNA reads TGTGCCAGTAGTATAAGTGGACTCGAAGAGACCCAGTACTTC.

The CDR3 DNA follows: TGTGCCAGCAGCCAAGCAAGGGCCGGGGAGCTGTTTTTT. Residues: CASSQARAGELFF. The chain is built from TRBV3-1 and TRBJ2-2; D is unresolved. Per the germline V gene, CDR1 is LGHDT and CDR2 is YNNKEL (reference sequence). This CDR3 has 13 amino acids. V was clipped by 1 base and J by 6 bases, with 6 bases between them.

The chain is built from TRBV29-1 and TRBJ2-3; unclear D gene. The CDR3 is made up of 13 amino acids. V gave up 4 bases and J gave up 2 bases, with 10 bases separating them. The germline CDR1 and CDR2 sequences are SQVTM and ANQGSEA. CDR3 region: CSVGLQDTDTQYF. The CDR3 DNA is TGCAGCGTTGGTCTTCAGGACACAGATACGCAGTATTTT.

The rearrangement uses TRBV18 and TRBJ2-5, with D possibly TRBD2 on 6 matching bases. V lost 3 bases and J lost 4, with 12 bases in between. CDR1 is KGHSH and CDR2 is LQKENI in the germline V gene. The length of the CDR3 is 14 residues. CDR3 sequence reads: CASSPPGGGETQYF. The CDR3, as DNA: TGTGCCAGCTCACCTCCCGGGGGAGGAGAGACCCAGTACTTC.

This clonotype was seen a few times. V and J are TRBV10-1 and TRBJ2-2; D not resolved. Germline lookup yields CDR1 WNHNN and CDR2 SYGVQD (reference sequence). V was shortened by 8 bases and J by 5 bases, with 12 bases between the two germline ends. This CDR3 has 13 amino acids. The DNA of the CDR3 is TGCGCCAGCGGGGAAGACGGGACCGGGGAGCTGTTTTTT. Encoded protein: CASGEDGTGELFF.

This clonotype has a handful of counts. The rearrangement links TRBV7-8 to TRBJ2-1; D assignment may be TRBD1 or TRBD2 (6 bases each). CDR3 size: 14 residues. CDR1 is SGHVS, CDR2 FQNEAQ, per germline. The V end lost 7 bases, the J end lost 6 bases, and 16 bases lay between the germline ends. The CDR3 loop is CASTLGGLSNEQFF. The DNA for the CDR3 is TGTGCCAGCACCCTCGGGGGCCTGTCCAATGAGCAGTTCTTC.

The V call is TRBV5-6, the J call TRBJ2-5; 7 bases are a match to TRBD2. The CDR3 has 15 residues. CDR1 and CDR2 (germline): SGHDT, YYEEEE. The trim removed 2 bases at V and 5 bases at J, leaving 9 bases unmatched. CDR3 in DNA: TGTGCCAGCAGCTTCGGGGACTACCCGTCGGAGACCCAGTACTTC. This translates into CASSFGDYPSETQYF.

The V call is TRBV28, the J call TRBJ2-3; 8 positions match TRBD1. The CDR3 extends over 15 amino acids. In germline, CDR1 is MDHEN, CDR2 SYDVKM. V lost 6 bases, J lost 1 base, and 6 bases stayed unmatched. The CDR3 region has the DNA TGTGCCAGCAGCCCTCCGGACAGGGGCACAGATACGCAGTATTTT. Translated: CASSPPDRGTDTQYF.

In its sample, this clonotype was seen once. The chain employs TRBV2 and TRBJ2-7; a weak D match, TRBD1 (6 bases). The CDR3 has 14 residues. Germline CDR1 reads SNHLY; CDR2 reads FYNNEI. Trimming removed 6 bases from V and 2 bases from J, with 14 bases in between. Here the CDR3 reads CASRATGQTYEQYF. Here the CDR3 DNA reads TGTGCCAGCAGGGCCACGGGACAAACCTACGAGCAGTACTTC.

The chain recombines TRBV5-1 with TRBJ1-2, with 9 bases aligning to TRBD1. The CDR3 totals 12 residues. Trimming at V came to 4 bases and at J to 8 bases, leaving 3 bases not matched to a gene. Per the germline V gene, CDR1 is SGHRS and CDR2 is YFSETQ. Here the CDR3 reads CASSRTGEGYTF. The CDR3, as DNA: TGCGCCAGCAGCCGGACAGGGGAAGGCTACACCTTC.